One and the same sample provided the 28 T cell receptor beta chains below, sequenced in a study of metastatic and nonmetastatic thyroid tumors. TCRdb re-called the PCR reads via MiXCR. The table includes about 40,000 clones, about 17% detected once. Treatment of any kind had been given to no patient before thyroid surgery. What was sequenced was blood. The receptors originated from a female donor with papillary thyroid cancer or a benign thyroid nodule (not recorded which). Some clones in this sample may be carry-over from other donors' samples.

This clone was found many times. The chain recombines TRBV12-3 or TRBV12-4 with TRBJ2-1; the match to TRBD1 covers 7 bases. The J segment lost 8 bases and the V segment lost 5 bases, leaving 9 bases of the junction unmatched. The CDR3 has 14 residues. The chain's CDR3 is CASSIQGIQYEQFF. The DNA for the CDR3 is TGTGCCAGCAGTATACAGGGGATCCAATATGAGCAGTTCTTC.

In this sample, this clone turned up many times. The V call is TRBV7-2, the J call TRBJ2-1, with 13 bases that match TRBD2. The V gene end was trimmed by 4 bases and the J gene end by 5 bases; junction bases not matched to a gene: 5. Germline V gives CDR1 SGHTA, CDR2 FQGNSA. The CDR3 is made up of 16 amino acids. The CDR3 region has the DNA TGTGCCAGCAGCTCCCGACTAGCGGGAGGTGACAATGAGCAGTTCTTC. Its protein is CASSSRLAGGDNEQFF.

This chain uses TRBV20-1 with TRBJ2-3, with 8 bases fitting TRBD2. The CDR3 consists of 12 residues. V lost 7 bases to trimming and J lost 3 bases; unmatched junction nucleotides: 3. Germline V gene lookup returns CDR1 DFQATT and CDR2 SNEGSKA (reference sequence). CDR3 DNA sequence: TGCAGTGGGCGGGAGGTTACAGATACGCAGTATTTT. It codes for CSGREVTDTQYF.

Note on this clone: Sequence at one end of the junction differs from germline and may be a read error. The chain joins TRBV5-1 to TRBJ2-1; 9 bases fit TRBD2. There are 15 residues in the CDR3. The germline CDR1 and CDR2 sequences are SGHRS and YFSETQ. This CDR3 is CASTPLAGGHNDQFF. The CDR3 DNA follows: TGCGCCAGCACCCCACTAGCGGGTGGTCACAATGATCAGTTCTTC.

This clone was detected many times. The chain employs TRBV14 and TRBJ2-1; the D is unclear. CDR1 and CDR2 (germline): SGHDN, FVKESK. The V end was cut by 1 base, the J end by 0 bases, with 10 bases between. The CDR3 contains 16 residues. The CDR3 DNA follows: TGTGCCAGCAGCCAAGTCGGGCCCGACTCCTACAATGAGCAGTTCTTC. The encoded protein is CASSQVGPDSYNEQFF.

This clone was seen many times. V and J are TRBV5-5 and TRBJ1-1; D unresolved. Deletions cut 0 bases from V and 2 bases from J, with 8 bases between. The CDR3 is 14 residues long. Germline V gives CDR1 SGHKS, CDR2 YYEKEE (reference sequence). CDR3 in amino acids: CASSLVEGNTEAFF. CDR3 in DNA: TGTGCCAGCAGCTTGGTTGAGGGTAACACTGAAGCTTTCTTT.

This clone was seen repeatedly, ten times or more. The V and J genes are TRBV10-3 and TRBJ2-3; perhaps TRBD1 as D (6 bases). V was clipped by 4 bases and J by 2 bases, with 13 bases between them. Germline V lookup: CDR1 ENHRY, CDR2 SYGVKD. This CDR3 is built from 15 residues. The CDR3 coding sequence is TGTGCCATCAGTGGTCGTTACAGGGTCACAGATACGCAGTATTTT. This sequence encodes CAISGRYRVTDTQYF.

In this sample, this clone turned up many times. The V gene is TRBV12-3 or TRBV12-4, the J gene TRBJ2-2; D is undetermined. V lost 6 bases, J lost 5 bases, and 7 bases lay in between. This CDR3 contains 12 residues. As DNA, the CDR3 is TGTGCCAGCAGCTCCCGAACCGGGGAGCTGTTTTTT. Protein: CASSSRTGELFF.

This clone was seen repeatedly, ten times or more. The rearrangement uses TRBV28 and TRBJ2-7; a possible D gene is TRBD1 (5 bases). The CDR3 has 14 residues. Deletions cut 3 bases from V and 3 bases from J, with 12 bases between. The germline CDR1 and CDR2 sequences are MDHEN and SYDVKM. CDR3 sequence (DNA): TGTGCCAGCAGTTTGGCAGGGATAAGCTACGAGCAGTACTTC. Amino acid sequence: CASSLAGISYEQYF.

This clone was detected only a few times. V and J are TRBV5-6 and TRBJ2-1; D is unresolved. The CDR3 loop spans 12 amino acids. Trimming took off 3 bases at V and 2 bases at J, with 3 bases between the two ends. Germline-derived CDR1 and CDR2 are SGHDT and YYEEEE. This chain's CDR3 is CASSSAYNEQFF. The CDR3 nucleotides are TGTGCCAGCAGCTCTGCCTACAATGAGCAGTTCTTC.

This clone appeared a few times. The chain recombines TRBV6-4 with TRBJ2-1; the match to TRBD2 covers 8 bases. The CDR3 contains 16 residues. V was pared by 5 bases and J by 7 bases, with 13 bases of the junction left unmatched. Germline CDR1 reads MRHNA; CDR2 reads SNTAGT. This CDR3 reads CASSYDVGLAGNEQFF. The CDR3 DNA reads TGTGCCAGCAGTTACGATGTTGGATTAGCGGGGAATGAGCAGTTCTTC.

Details on this clone: The same CDR3 can be traced to other DNA sequences in this sample. This chain connects TRBV9 to TRBJ2-1; D is possibly TRBD2 (5 bases). Germline assignment: CDR1 SGDLS and CDR2 YYNGEE. The CDR3 has 15 residues. V was shortened by 8 bases and J by 1 base, with 16 bases between the two germline ends. In DNA form, the CDR3 reads TGTGCCAGTAGCTTAAGCGGTCTTTCCTACAATGAGCAGTTCTTC. Translation gives CASSLSGLSYNEQFF.

This clone was found a few times. The chain has TRBV12-3 or TRBV12-4 and TRBJ2-7, with D perhaps TRBD1 (5 bases). Trimming took off 4 bases at V and 4 bases at J, with 11 bases between the two ends. The CDR3 extends over 13 amino acids. The CDR3 sequence is CASSSGSGYEQYF. The CDR3 DNA is TGTGCCAGCAGTTCAGGGTCAGGTTACGAGCAGTACTTC.

The sample holds many counts of this clone. J is TRBJ2-5 and V is TRBV20-1; 7 bases are shared with TRBD1. V trimming: 6 bases; J trimming: 0 bases; junction bases outside the gene matches: 4. The CDR3 contains 13 residues. Germline CDR1 reads DFQATT; CDR2 reads SNEGSKA (reference sequence). The CDR3 bases are TGCAGTGCCACCGACAGGGACCAAGAGACCCAGTACTTC. Encoded protein: CSATDRDQETQYF.

This clone was found many times. This may be a read error, as it is one base from a much larger clone. The V and J genes are TRBV2 and TRBJ2-7; 12 bases agree with TRBD2. Germline lookup yields CDR1 SNHLY and CDR2 FYNNEI. With 5 bases clipped from V and 9 bases from J, the junction kept 5 bases outside the gene matches. This CDR3 comprises 13 residues. DNA for the CDR3: TGTGCCAGCAGTCAGGGACTAGCGGGCGGGCAGTACTTC. Protein product: CASSQGLAGGQYF.

V usage is TRBV15 and J usage is TRBJ1-2, with D maybe TRBD1 (5 bases). Between the trimmed V and J ends, which lost 0 bases and 4 bases, there was a span of 9 bases. Germline V lookup: CDR1 LNHNV, CDR2 YYDKDF (reference sequence). The CDR3 loop spans 14 amino acids. The DNA for the CDR3 is TGTGCCACCAGCAGAGACACGACAGTCTATGGCTACACCTTC. This codes for CATSRDTTVYGYTF.

This clone was found once. The identical CDR3 is also encoded by other nucleotide sequences in the sample. This rearrangement joins TRBV4-1 to TRBJ2-2; 9 bases match TRBD2. Germline V gene sequence: CDR1 MGHRA, CDR2 YSYEKL. The ends lost 11 bases at V and 1 base at J; junction bases unmatched: 8. The CDR3 covers 15 residues. The CDR3: CAGRAGGMNTGELFF. The DNA of the CDR3 is TGCGCCGGACGGGCGGGGGGGATGAACACCGGGGAGCTGTTTTTT.

This clone was observed a handful of times. The rearrangement uses TRBV6-5 and TRBJ2-1; 8 bases line up with TRBD1. CDR1 and CDR2 from the germline V gene are MNHEY and SVGAGI. The CDR3 length is 13 residues. Trimming cost V 2 bases and J 9 bases; bases outside gene matches: 3. CDR3 nucleotides: TGTGCCAGCAGTTACACGACAGGGGTTGAGCAGTTCTTC. Its translation: CASSYTTGVEQFF.

The V and J genes are TRBV7-2 and TRBJ1-2, with D tentatively TRBD1 (6 bases). Between the trimmed V and J ends, which lost 6 bases and 5 bases, there was a span of 13 bases. Germline V CDR1 and CDR2: SGHTA, FQGNSA. This CDR3 is 13 amino acids long. CDR3 sequence reads: CASRPGEGYGYTF. In DNA, the CDR3 is TGTGCCAGCAGGCCAGGGGAAGGTTATGGCTACACCTTC.

This clone was found many times. The chain has TRBV5-1 and TRBJ2-3, with D possibly matching TRBD2 (6 bases). V was shortened by 2 bases and J by 10 bases, with 17 bases between the two germline ends. Germline V gene lookup returns CDR1 SGHRS and CDR2 YFSETQ. The CDR3 consists of 14 residues. Here the CDR3 reads CASSFGGESQAQYF. The CDR3 bases are TGCGCCAGCAGCTTCGGCGGGGAGTCCCAGGCGCAGTATTTT.

There are many counts of this clone. Other DNA sequences in this specimen translate into the identical CDR3. The V call is TRBV7-9, the J call TRBJ1-2; a weak D match, TRBD1 (6 bases). Deletions cut 6 bases from V and 6 bases from J, with 14 bases between. Per the germline V gene, CDR1 is SEHNR and CDR2 is FQNEAQ (reference sequence). The CDR3 extends over 13 amino acids. Here the CDR3 DNA reads TGTGCCAGCAGTACCTCCGGGACAAATGGCTACACCTTC. Protein sequence: CASSTSGTNGYTF.

The sample holds many counts of this clone. The rearrangement links TRBV7-2 to TRBJ1-1; D gene ambiguous. The CDR3 is 15 amino acids. V was cut by 1 base and J by 0 bases, with 9 bases left in between. Looked up from germline, CDR1 is SGHTA and CDR2 is FQGNSA. The CDR3 reads CASSLVRGMNTEAFF. DNA for the CDR3: TGTGCCAGCAGCTTAGTCCGCGGAATGAACACTGAAGCTTTCTTT.

This clone was observed at least ten times. The genes are TRBV13 and TRBJ1-3; perhaps TRBD1 as D (6 bases). Trimming cost V 11 bases and J 2 bases, with 16 bases left between them. Germline V gene sequence: CDR1 PRHDT, CDR2 FYEKMQ (reference sequence). The CDR3 length is 14 residues. The CDR3 nucleotides read TGTGCCTCGGGAGGGGGAGGACCTGGAAACACCATATATTTT. It codes for CASGGGGPGNTIYF.

Sample share makes this clone medium-sized (0.01 to 0.1%). V is TRBV27 and J is TRBJ2-7; D is perhaps TRBD2 (6 bases). The germline V and J ends were trimmed by 1 base and 3 bases, with 16 bases remaining between them. Germline V gives CDR1 MNHEY, CDR2 SMNVEV (reference sequence). This CDR3 region has 16 residues. The CDR3 is CASSLYAGSGYYEQYF. CDR3 coding DNA: TGTGCCAGCAGTTTATATGCGGGGAGCGGGTACTACGAGCAGTACTTC.

This clone was counted at least ten times. This chain connects TRBV3-1 to TRBJ2-3, with a weak D call TRBD2 (5 bases). Germline V lookup: CDR1 LGHDT, CDR2 YNNKEL (reference sequence). The CDR3 runs 15 residues. V lost 1 base to trimming and J lost 2 bases, with 10 bases between them. The CDR3 DNA reads TGTGCCAGCAGCCAAGGGACTGGCCACACAGATACGCAGTATTTT. Its protein product is CASSQGTGHTDTQYF.

As to this clone: A junction boundary mismatches the germline segment, possibly from a read error. CDR3 sequence: CASSLGQGPIF. The CDR3 nucleotides are TGTGCCAGCAGCTTAGGACAAGGACCTATCTTC. The chain combines TRBV13 with TRBJ2-7; D gene uncertain. Looked up from germline, CDR1 is PRHDT and CDR2 is FYEKMQ (reference sequence). There are 11 residues in the CDR3.

The table lists this clone with many counts. The chain joins TRBV4-1 to TRBJ2-1, with 7 nucleotides matching TRBD2. The V gene end was trimmed by 6 bases and the J gene end by 5 bases; junction bases not matched to a gene: 7. This CDR3 comprises 14 residues. Per germline, CDR1 MGHRA and CDR2 YSYEKL. The CDR3 protein is CASSPASGNNEQFF. Here the CDR3 DNA reads TGCGCCAGCAGTCCGGCTAGCGGTAACAATGAGCAGTTCTTC.

To note about this clone: This may be a read error, as it is one base from a much larger clone. This chain connects TRBV7-9 to TRBJ2-3; D is undetermined. CDR3 length: 14 residues. CDR1 is SEHNR and CDR2 is FQNEAQ in the germline V gene (reference sequence). Trimming cost V 5 bases and J 6 bases, with 15 bases left between them. DNA of the CDR3: TGTGCCAGCAGCGAAAGCGTGACGGCGGATACGCAGTATTTT. This translates into CASSESVTADTQYF.